This T cell receptor (beta chain) is drawn from a study of blood T cells in healthy people across ages. A few counts support this clonotype. Its specificity is unknown. J gave up 4 bases and V 6 bases, and 10 bases lay outside the gene matches. The CDR3 sequence is 15 residues long. Germline loops: CDR1 MDHEN, CDR2 SYDVKM. Study-level findings and limits: When set beside aged donors, long-lived donors presented more naive CD4+ cells and higher diversity. Percentage of naive T cells showed a strong correlation with TCR beta diversity.

For the second PCR, which ran for 7 to 11 cycles, a sample-barcoded 5' primer and a J-beta primer mix were used. Each cDNA molecule was tagged by a template-switch adaptor that had 12 random nucleotides. MiXCR, run by TCRdb on the 5' RACE reads, gives a single entry per CDR3 protein. The sample shows roughly 640,000 distinct CDR3 sequences, approximately 30% of them seen only once. The chain combines TRBV28 with TRBJ2-7; 9 bases line up with TRBD1. The receptor's source is a woman older than 75 in good health. The source material was blood. CDR3 loop: CASSSMDRGGYEQYF. The CDR3 DNA reads TGTGCCAGCAGCTCTATGGACAGGGGTGGTTACGAGCAGTACTTC.